The clone carrying this TCR beta chain came up once. This record belongs to a study of blood T cell repertoires in COVID-19. About the research overall: Samples of COVID-19 (acute and convalescent) were obtained from the United States, Italy and Spain. PBMCs, B-cell-depleted T cells, or T cells provided the cDNA or gDNA that made up the material.

The CDR3 has 14 residues. J lost 5 bases, V lost 6 bases, and 9 bases had no gene match. Germline lookup yields CDR1 MNHEY and CDR2 SVGAGI. Source study methods: It was from reference gene primer amplification that nucleated cell counts were estimated. Method: immunoSEQ multiplex PCR; TCRdb's copy keeps in-frame clones and lacks some. The V and J calls and the clone size are those of that table, but D and trimming were determined from the DNA. The data hold approximately 300,000 clones, with around 83% observed a single time. The V gene is TRBV6-5, the J gene TRBJ1-2; 7 positions agree with TRBD1. This TCR was sampled from a woman between 50 and 59 years old with acute or convalescent COVID-19. Sequenced material: peripheral blood. The CDR3 is CASRRTGTAYGYTF. CDR3 coding DNA: TGTGCCAGCAGGAGGACCGGGACAGCTTATGGCTACACCTTC.